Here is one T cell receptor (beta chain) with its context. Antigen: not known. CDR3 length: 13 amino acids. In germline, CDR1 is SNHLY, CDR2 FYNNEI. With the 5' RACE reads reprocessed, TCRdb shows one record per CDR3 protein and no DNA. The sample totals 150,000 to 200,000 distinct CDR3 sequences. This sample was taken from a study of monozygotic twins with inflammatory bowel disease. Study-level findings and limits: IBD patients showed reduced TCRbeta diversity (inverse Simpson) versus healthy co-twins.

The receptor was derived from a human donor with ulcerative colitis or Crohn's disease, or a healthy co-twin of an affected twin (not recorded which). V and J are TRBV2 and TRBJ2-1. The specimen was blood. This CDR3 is CAMSLAVHNEQFF.